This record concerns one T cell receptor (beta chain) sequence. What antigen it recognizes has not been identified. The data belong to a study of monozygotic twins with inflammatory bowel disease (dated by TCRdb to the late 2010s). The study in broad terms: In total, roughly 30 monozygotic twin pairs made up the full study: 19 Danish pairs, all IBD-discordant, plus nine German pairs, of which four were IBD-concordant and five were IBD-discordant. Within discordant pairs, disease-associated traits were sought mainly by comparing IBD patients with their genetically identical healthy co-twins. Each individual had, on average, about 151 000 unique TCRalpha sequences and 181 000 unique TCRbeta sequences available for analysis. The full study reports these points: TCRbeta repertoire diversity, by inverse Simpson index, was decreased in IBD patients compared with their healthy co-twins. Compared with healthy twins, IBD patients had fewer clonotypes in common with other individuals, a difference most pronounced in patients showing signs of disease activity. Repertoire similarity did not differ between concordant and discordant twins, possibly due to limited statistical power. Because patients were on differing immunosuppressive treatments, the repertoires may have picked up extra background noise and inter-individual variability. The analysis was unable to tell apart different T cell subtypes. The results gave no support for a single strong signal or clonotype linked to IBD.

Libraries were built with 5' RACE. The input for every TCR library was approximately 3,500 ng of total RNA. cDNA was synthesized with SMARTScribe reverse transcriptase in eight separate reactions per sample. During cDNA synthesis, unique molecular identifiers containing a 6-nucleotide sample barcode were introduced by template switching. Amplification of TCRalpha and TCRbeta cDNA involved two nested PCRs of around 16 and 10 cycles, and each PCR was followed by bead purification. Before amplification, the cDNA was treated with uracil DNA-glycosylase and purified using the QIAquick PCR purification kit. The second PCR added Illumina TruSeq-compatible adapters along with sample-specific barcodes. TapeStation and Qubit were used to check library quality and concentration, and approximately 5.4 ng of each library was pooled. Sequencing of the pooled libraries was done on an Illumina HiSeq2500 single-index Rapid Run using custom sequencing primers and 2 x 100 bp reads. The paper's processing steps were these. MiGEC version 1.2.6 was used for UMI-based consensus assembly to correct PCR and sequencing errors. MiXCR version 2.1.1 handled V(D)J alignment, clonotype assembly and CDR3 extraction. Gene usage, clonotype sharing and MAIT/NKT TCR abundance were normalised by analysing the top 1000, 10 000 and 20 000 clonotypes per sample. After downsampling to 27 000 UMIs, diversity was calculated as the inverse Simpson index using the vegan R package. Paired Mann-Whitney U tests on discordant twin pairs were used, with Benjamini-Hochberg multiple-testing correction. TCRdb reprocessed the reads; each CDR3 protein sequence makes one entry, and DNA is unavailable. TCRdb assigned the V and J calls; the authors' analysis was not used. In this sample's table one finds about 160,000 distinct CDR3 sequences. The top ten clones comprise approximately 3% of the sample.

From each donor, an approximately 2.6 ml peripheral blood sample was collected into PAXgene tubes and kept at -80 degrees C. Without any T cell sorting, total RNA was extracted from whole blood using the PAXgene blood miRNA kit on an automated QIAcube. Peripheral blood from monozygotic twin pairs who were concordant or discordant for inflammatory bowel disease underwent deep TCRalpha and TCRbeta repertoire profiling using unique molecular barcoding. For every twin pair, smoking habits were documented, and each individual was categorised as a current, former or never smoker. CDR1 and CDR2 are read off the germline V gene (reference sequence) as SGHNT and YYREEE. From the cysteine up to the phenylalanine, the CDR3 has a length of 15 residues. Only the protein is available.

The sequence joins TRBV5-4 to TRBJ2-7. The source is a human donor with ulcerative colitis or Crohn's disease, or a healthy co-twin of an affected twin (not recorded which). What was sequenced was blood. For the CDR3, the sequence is CASSLAQGAPNEQYF.